This T cell receptor beta chain was identified during a study of T-cell memory formation after mild COVID-19. TCRdb fed the 5' RACE reads into MiXCR, producing one record per CDR3 protein. This table has 350,000 to 500,000 distinct CDR3 sequences, more than 15% appearing once. This CDR3 spans 14 amino acids. From germline, CDR1 is SGHTA and CDR2 FQGTGA. V gave up 2 bases and J gave up 6 bases, with 11 bases separating them. This clonotype originated in a young man who had mild COVID-19 (a few samples of this study predate the infection). Cell type and time point are not known. Sequences were obtained from PBMCs or a T cell subset sorted from them (not recorded which). The V and J genes are TRBV7-3 and TRBJ2-1, with a possible D match to TRBD2 (6 bases). The CDR3 nucleotides are TGTGCCAGCAGCTTAGGACTGGGGGGCAATGAGCAGTTCTTC. This codes for CASSLGLGGNEQFF.